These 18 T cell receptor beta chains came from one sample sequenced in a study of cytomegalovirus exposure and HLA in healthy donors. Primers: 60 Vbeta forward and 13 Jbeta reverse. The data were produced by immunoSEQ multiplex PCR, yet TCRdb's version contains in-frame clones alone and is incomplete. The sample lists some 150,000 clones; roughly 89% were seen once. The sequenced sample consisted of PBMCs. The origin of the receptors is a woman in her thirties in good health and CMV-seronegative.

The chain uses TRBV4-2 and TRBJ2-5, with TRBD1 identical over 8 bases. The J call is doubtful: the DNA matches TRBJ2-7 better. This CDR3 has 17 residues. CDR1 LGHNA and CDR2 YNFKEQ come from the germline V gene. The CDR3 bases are TGTGCCAGCAGCCCCCAGGGACCGGGACAGGCGACCCACGAGCAGTACTTC. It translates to CASSPQGPGQATHEQYF.

CDR3 in amino acids: CASSLDRVVFSYTF. CDR3 bases: TGTGCCAGCAGCTTAGACAGGGTGGTTTTTAGCTACACCTTC. The chain couples TRBV13 to TRBJ1-2; weak D call: TRBD1 (6 bases). This CDR3 has 14 amino acids. V shed 1 base and J shed 9 bases, with 15 bases lying between them. The germline V gene encodes CDR1 PRHDT and CDR2 FYEKMQ (reference sequence).

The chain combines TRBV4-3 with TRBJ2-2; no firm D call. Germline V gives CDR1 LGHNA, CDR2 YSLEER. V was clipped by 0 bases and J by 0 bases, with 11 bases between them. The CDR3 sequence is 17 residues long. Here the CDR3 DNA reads TGCGCCAGCAGCCAAGAGCTAGGTATGACGAACACCGGGGAGCTGTTTTTT. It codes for CASSQELGMTNTGELFF.

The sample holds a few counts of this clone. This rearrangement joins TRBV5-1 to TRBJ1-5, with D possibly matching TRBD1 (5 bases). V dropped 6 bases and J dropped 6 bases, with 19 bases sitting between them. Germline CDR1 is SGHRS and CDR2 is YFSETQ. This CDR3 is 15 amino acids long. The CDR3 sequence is CASTPLGEVGQPQHF. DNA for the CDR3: TGCGCCAGCACACCATTAGGGGAGGTAGGTCAGCCCCAGCATTTT. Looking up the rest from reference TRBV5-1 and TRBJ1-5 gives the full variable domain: KAGVTQTPRYLIKTRGQQVTLSCSPISGHRSVSWYQQTPGQGLQFLFEYFSETQRNKGNFPGRFSGRQFSNSRSEMNVSTLELGDSALYLCASTPLGEVGQPQHFGDGTRLSIL.

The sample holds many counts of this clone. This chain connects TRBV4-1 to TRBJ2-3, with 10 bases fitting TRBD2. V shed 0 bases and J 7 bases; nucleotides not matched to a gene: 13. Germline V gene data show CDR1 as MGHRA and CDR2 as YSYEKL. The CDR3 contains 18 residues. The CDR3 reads CASSQEGASGGPTNTQYF. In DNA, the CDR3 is TGCGCCAGCAGCCAAGAGGGGGCTAGCGGGGGACCCACGAATACGCAGTATTTT.

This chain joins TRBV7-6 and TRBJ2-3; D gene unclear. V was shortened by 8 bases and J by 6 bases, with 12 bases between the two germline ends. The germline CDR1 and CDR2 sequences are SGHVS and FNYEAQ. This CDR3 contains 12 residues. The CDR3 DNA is TGTGCCAGCGGGCCCCCTGGGGATACGCAGTATTTT. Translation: CASGPPGDTQYF.

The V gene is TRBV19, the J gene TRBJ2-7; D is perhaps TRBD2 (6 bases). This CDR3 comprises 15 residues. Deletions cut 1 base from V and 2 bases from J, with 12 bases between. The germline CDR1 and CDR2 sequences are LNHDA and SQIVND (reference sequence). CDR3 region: CASSIVGGPTYEQYF. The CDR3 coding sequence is TGTGCCAGTAGTATAGTCGGGGGACCAACCTACGAGCAGTACTTC.

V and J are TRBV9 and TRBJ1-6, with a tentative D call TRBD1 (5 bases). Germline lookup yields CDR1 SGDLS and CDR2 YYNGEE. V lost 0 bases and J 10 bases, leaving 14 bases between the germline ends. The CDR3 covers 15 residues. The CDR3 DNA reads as TGTGCCAGCAGCGTAGGAGCAGGGTTCGGATCACCCCTCCACTTT. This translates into CASSVGAGFGSPLHF.

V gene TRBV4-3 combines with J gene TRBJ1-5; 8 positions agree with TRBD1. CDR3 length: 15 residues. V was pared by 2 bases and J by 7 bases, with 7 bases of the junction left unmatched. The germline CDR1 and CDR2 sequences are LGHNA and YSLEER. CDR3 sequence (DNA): TGCGCCAGCAGCCAACGGACAGGGACAGGACAGCCCCAGCATTTT. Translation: CASSQRTGTGQPQHF.

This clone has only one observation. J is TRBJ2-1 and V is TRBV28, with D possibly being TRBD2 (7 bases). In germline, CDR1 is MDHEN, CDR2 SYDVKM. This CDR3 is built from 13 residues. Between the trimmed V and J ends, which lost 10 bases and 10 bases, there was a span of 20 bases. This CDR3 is CATQRGGSGEQFF. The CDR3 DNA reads TGTGCCACTCAGAGGGGGGGGTCGGGCGAGCAGTTCTTC.

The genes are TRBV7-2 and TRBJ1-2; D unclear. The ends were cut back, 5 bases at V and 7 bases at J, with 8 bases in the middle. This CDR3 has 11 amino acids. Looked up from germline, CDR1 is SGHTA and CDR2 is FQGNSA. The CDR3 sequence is CASSPGSGYTF. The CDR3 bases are TGTGCCAGCAGCCCGGGTAGTGGCTACACCTTC.

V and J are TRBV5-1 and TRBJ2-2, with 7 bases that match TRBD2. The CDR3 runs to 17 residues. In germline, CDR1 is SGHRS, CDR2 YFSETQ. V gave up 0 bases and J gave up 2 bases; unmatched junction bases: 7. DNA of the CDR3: TGCGCCAGCAGCTTGGGACTTGGGAGGGACAACACCGGGGAGCTGTTTTTT. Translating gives CASSLGLGRDNTGELFF.

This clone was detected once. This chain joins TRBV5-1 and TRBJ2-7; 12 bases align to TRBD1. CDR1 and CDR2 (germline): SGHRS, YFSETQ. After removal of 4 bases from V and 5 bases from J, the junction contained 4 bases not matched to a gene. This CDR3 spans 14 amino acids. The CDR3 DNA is TGCGCCAGCAGCGTCCGGGACAGGGGGCACGAGCAGTACTTC. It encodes CASSVRDRGHEQYF.

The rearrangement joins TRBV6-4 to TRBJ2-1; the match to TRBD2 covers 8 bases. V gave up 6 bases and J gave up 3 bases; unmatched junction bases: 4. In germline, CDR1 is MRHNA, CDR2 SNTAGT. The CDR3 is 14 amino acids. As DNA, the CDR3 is TGTGCCAGCAGCTCGAGCGGGAGCTACAATGAGCAGTTCTTC. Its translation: CASSSSGSYNEQFF.

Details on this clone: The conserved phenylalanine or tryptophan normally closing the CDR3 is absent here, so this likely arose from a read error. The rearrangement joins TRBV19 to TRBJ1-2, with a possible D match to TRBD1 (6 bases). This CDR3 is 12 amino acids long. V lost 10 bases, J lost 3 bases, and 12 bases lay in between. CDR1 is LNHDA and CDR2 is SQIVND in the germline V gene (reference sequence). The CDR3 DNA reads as TGTGCCACCCGCAGGGGCGACTATGGCTACACCGTC. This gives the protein CATRRGDYGYTV.

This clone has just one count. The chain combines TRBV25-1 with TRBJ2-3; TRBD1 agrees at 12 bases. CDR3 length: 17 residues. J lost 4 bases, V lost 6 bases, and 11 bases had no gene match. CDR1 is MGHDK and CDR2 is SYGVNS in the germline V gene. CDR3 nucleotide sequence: TGTGCCAGCAGCCGGCCTCCGGGACAGGGGGCCGCAGATACGCAGTATTTT. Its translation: CASSRPPGQGAADTQYF. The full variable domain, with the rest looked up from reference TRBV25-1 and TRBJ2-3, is EADIYQTPRYLVIGTGKKITLECSQTMGHDKMYWYQQDPGMELHLIHYSYGVNSTEKGDLSSESTVSRIRTEHFPLTLESARPSHTSQYLCASSRPPGQGAADTQYFGPGTRLTVL.

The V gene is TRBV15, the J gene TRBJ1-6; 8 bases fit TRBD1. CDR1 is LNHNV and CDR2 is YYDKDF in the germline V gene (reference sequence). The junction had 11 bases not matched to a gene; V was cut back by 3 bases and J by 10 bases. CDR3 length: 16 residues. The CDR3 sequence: CATSRTGVSGESPLHF. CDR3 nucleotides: TGTGCCACCAGCAGGACAGGGGTCTCGGGAGAGTCACCCCTCCACTTT.

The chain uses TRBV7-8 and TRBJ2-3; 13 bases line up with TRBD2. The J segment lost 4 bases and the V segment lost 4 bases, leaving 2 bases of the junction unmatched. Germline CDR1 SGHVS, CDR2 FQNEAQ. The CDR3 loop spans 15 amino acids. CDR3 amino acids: CASSSTSGRSDTQYF. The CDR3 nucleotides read TGTGCCAGCAGCTCGACTAGCGGGAGGTCAGATACGCAGTATTTT.